A selection of T cell receptor beta chains follows, all from one sample in a study of blood T cells in healthy people across ages. TCRdb called the 5' RACE reads again in MiXCR, with one record for every CDR3 protein. The data hold 1.5 million to 2 million distinct CDR3 sequences, with about 31% observed a single time. The sample taken for sequencing was blood. The source is a woman in her 30s in good health. CDR3s include the opening cysteine and the closing phenylalanine or tryptophan. Fields, in order: J gene, CDR3 length, D gene, clone size, V gene, CDR3 protein, CDR3 DNA. A D gene is named only where the DNA matches it firmly. The listing skips clone size in some rows; elsewhere it reads once, few, many or a size class.

J: TRBJ2-5; length: 15; D: TRBD1; size: NA; V: TRBV19; CDR3: CASSKEAGGRETQYF; DNA: TGTGCCAGTAGTAAGGAGGCAGGGGGTCGGGAGACCCAGTACTTC
J: TRBJ2-3; length: 14; D: TRBD2; size: NA; V: TRBV5-4; CDR3: CASSPTSSIDTQYF; DNA: TGTGCCAGCAGCCCGACTAGCTCCATAGATACGCAGTATTTT
J: TRBJ1-6; length: 15; D: TRBD1; size: NA; V: TRBV7-8; CDR3: CASSFDRGRDSPLHF; DNA: TGTGCCAGCAGCTTTGACAGGGGAAGGGATTCACCCCTCCACTTT
J: TRBJ2-6; length: 13; D: NA; size: many; V: TRBV29-1; CDR3: CSAAPTGANVLTF; DNA: TGCAGCGCAGCCCCTACTGGGGCCAACGTCCTGACTTTC
J: TRBJ1-4; length: 14; D: NA; size: NA; V: TRBV20-1; CDR3: CSARGSLDNEKLFF; DNA: TGCAGTGCTAGGGGGAGTTTGGATAATGAAAAACTGTTTTTT
J: TRBJ2-5; length: 13; D: NA; size: many; V: TRBV5-1; CDR3: CASSLGIQETQYF; DNA: TGTGCCAGCAGCTTAGGAATCCAAGAGACCCAGTACTTC
J: TRBJ2-3; length: 16; D: TRBD1; size: NA; V: TRBV5-1; CDR3: CASSGGQGARADTQYF; DNA: TGCGCCAGCAGCGGAGGACAGGGGGCGCGCGCAGATACGCAGTATTTT
J: TRBJ2-3; length: 15; D: NA; size: NA; V: TRBV7-9; CDR3: CATSPSGSLTDTQYF; DNA: TGTGCCACCTCCCCCTCCGGTTCTCTCACAGATACGCAGTATTTT
J: TRBJ2-7; length: 14; D: TRBD2; size: once; V: TRBV9; CDR3: CASSPSGLWYEQYF; DNA: TGTGCCAGCAGCCCGTCGGGACTATGGTACGAGCAGTACTTC
J: TRBJ1-2; length: 16; D: TRBD1; size: many; V: TRBV7-9; CDR3: CASNPDGGQGGYGYTF; DNA: TGTGCCAGCAATCCCGATGGGGGTCAGGGGGGCTATGGCTACACCTTC
J: TRBJ2-7; length: 15; D: NA; size: NA; V: TRBV9; CDR3: CASSVDGRGAYEQYF; DNA: TGTGCCAGCAGCGTAGACGGGAGAGGCGCCTACGAGCAGTACTTC
J: TRBJ1-5; length: 14; D: TRBD1; size: NA; V: TRBV20-1; CDR3: CSAGETGSSQPQHF; DNA: TGCAGTGCTGGAGAGACAGGGTCCTCTCAGCCCCAGCATTTT
J: TRBJ2-1; length: 11; D: NA; size: few; V: TRBV10-2; CDR3: CASSDANEQFF; DNA: TGCGCCAGCAGTGATGCCAATGAGCAGTTCTTC
J: TRBJ2-3; length: 18; D: NA; size: once; V: TRBV2; CDR3: CASSWDETLTGITDTQYF; DNA: TGTGCCAGCAGTTGGGACGAGACCTTAACGGGGATTACAGATACGCAGTATTTT
J: TRBJ2-3; length: 13; D: TRBD2; size: NA; V: TRBV20-1; CDR3: CSAVAGGGDTQYF; DNA: TGCAGTGCGGTAGCGGGAGGTGGAGATACGCAGTATTTT
J: TRBJ2-5; length: 14; D: NA; size: NA; V: TRBV7-3; CDR3: CASSPGHPGETQYF; DNA: TGTGCCAGCAGCCCCGGACATCCTGGGGAGACCCAGTACTTC
J: TRBJ2-5; length: 15; D: TRBD2; size: NA; V: TRBV27; CDR3: CASGSLAGFQETQYF; DNA: TGTGCCAGCGGTTCCCTAGCGGGGTTCCAAGAGACCCAGTACTTC
J: TRBJ2-7; length: 15; D: TRBD2; size: once; V: TRBV7-9; CDR3: CASSLLVAGLYEQYF; DNA: TGTGCCAGCAGCTTATTGGTAGCGGGACTCTACGAGCAGTACTTC
J: TRBJ2-5; length: 15; D: NA; size: few; V: TRBV7-9; CDR3: CASSQTIGQEETQYF; DNA: TGTGCCAGCAGCCAAACCATCGGCCAGGAAGAGACCCAGTACTTC
J: TRBJ2-7; length: 15; D: NA; size: NA; V: TRBV15; CDR3: CATSREGALASPRYF; DNA: TGTGCCACCAGCAGAGAGGGTGCTCTGGCCTCCCCCCGGTACTTC
J: TRBJ2-3; length: 16; D: TRBD2; size: NA; V: TRBV5-1; CDR3: CASSSGIAGNTDTQYF; DNA: TGCGCCAGCAGCTCTGGTATAGCGGGGAACACAGATACGCAGTATTTT
J: TRBJ2-7; length: 14; D: NA; size: NA; V: TRBV4-1; CDR3: CASRAASRTCEQCF; DNA: TGCGCCAGCAGAGCAGCTTCCCGAACCTGCGAGCAGTGCTTC
J: TRBJ1-6; length: 16; D: NA; size: NA; V: TRBV7-2; CDR3: CASSLNGQQVNSPLHF; DNA: TGTGCCAGCAGCTTAAATGGACAGCAGGTCAATTCACCCCTCCACTTT
J: TRBJ2-6; length: 17; D: TRBD1; size: few; V: TRBV5-1; CDR3: CASKRDRGFSGANVLTF; DNA: TGCGCCAGCAAGAGGGACAGGGGCTTCTCTGGGGCCAACGTCCTGACTTTC
J: TRBJ2-1; length: 15; D: TRBD1; size: once; V: TRBV15; CDR3: CATSSDRGTYNEQFF; DNA: TGTGCCACCAGCAGTGACAGGGGTACCTACAATGAGCAGTTCTTC
J: TRBJ2-5; length: 16; D: NA; size: few; V: TRBV6-6; CDR3: CASSSDAEAGGETQYF; DNA: TGTGCCAGCAGTTCGGATGCGGAAGCGGGTGGCGAGACCCAGTACTTC
J: TRBJ2-7; length: 15; D: TRBD2; size: NA; V: TRBV9; CDR3: CASSVGTSAYNEQYF; DNA: TGTGCCAGCAGCGTAGGGACTAGCGCCTACAATGAGCAGTACTTC
J: TRBJ2-7; length: 13; D: TRBD1; size: NA; V: TRBV5-1; CDR3: CTSSPDRAYEQYF; DNA: TGCACCAGCAGCCCTGACAGGGCCTACGAGCAGTACTTC
J: TRBJ2-5; length: 14; D: NA; size: NA; V: TRBV7-7; CDR3: CANSLNPSAETQYF; DNA: TGTGCCAACAGCTTAAATCCCAGCGCAGAGACCCAGTACTTC
J: TRBJ2-5; length: 12; D: NA; size: few; V: TRBV3-1; CDR3: CASTGWRETQYF; DNA: TGTGCCAGCACAGGTTGGCGAGAGACCCAGTACTTC
J: TRBJ2-7; length: 16; D: TRBD1; size: NA; V: TRBV7-9; CDR3: CASSLARTGGLDEQYF; DNA: TGTGCCAGCAGCTTAGCGCGAACAGGGGGCTTAGACGAGCAGTACTTC
J: TRBJ2-3; length: 16; D: NA; size: many; V: TRBV5-1; CDR3: CASSLTQGIRTDTQYF; DNA: TGCGCCAGCAGCCTAACCCAGGGGATCCGGACAGATACGCAGTATTTT
J: TRBJ2-3; length: 15; D: TRBD2; size: few; V: TRBV3-1; CDR3: CASSLRTSATDTQYF; DNA: TGTGCCAGCAGCCTTCGGACTAGCGCCACAGATACGCAGTATTTT
J: TRBJ2-7; length: 12; D: NA; size: few; V: TRBV10-3; CDR3: CAISGDSTMQYF; DNA: TGTGCCATCAGTGGAGACTCCACAATGCAGTACTTC
J: TRBJ2-6; length: 17; D: NA; size: few; V: TRBV6-1; CDR3: CASRTRTAHSGANVLTF; DNA: TGTGCCAGCAGGACCCGGACAGCTCATTCTGGGGCCAACGTCCTGACTTTC
J: TRBJ1-5; length: 14; D: NA; size: NA; V: TRBV6-5; CDR3: CASSRAASNQLQHF; DNA: TGTGCCAGCAGTCGCGCAGCTAGCAATCAGCTCCAGCATTTT
J: TRBJ1-5; length: 13; D: NA; size: few; V: TRBV14; CDR3: CASSQGSDLPQHF; DNA: TGTGCCAGCAGCCAAGGTAGTGACTTGCCCCAGCATTTT
J: TRBJ2-1; length: 15; D: NA; size: NA; V: TRBV20-1; CDR3: CSAELGRSSYNEQFF; DNA: TGCAGTGCCGAACTAGGGCGCAGCTCCTACAATGAGCAGTTCTTC
J: TRBJ1-2; length: 13; D: TRBD1; size: NA; V: TRBV20-1; CDR3: CSAPDRAGYGYTF; DNA: TGCAGTGCCCCAGACAGGGCGGGCTATGGCTACACCTTC
J: TRBJ2-1; length: 18; D: TRBD2; size: NA; V: TRBV7-6; CDR3: CASSFQRGGLSSYNEQFF; DNA: TGTGCCAGCAGCTTCCAGCGGGGCGGTTTGAGCTCCTACAATGAGCAGTTCTTC
J: TRBJ2-4; length: 11; D: NA; size: NA; V: TRBV7-2; CDR3: CASSLEDIQYF; DNA: TGTGCCAGCAGCCTCGAAGACATTCAGTACTTC
J: TRBJ1-1; length: 16; D: TRBD1; size: NA; V: TRBV4-1; CDR3: CASSASSGQVRTEAFF; DNA: TGCGCCAGCAGCGCGTCGTCCGGACAGGTACGGACTGAAGCTTTCTTT
J: TRBJ2-1; length: 12; D: NA; size: many; V: TRBV29-1; CDR3: CSPLQDGGEQFF; DNA: TGCAGCCCTCTCCAGGACGGGGGTGAGCAGTTCTTC
J: TRBJ2-1; length: 16; D: NA; size: NA; V: TRBV6-6; CDR3: CASSYSTQNPYNEQFF; DNA: TGTGCCAGCAGTTACTCTACGCAGAACCCCTACAATGAGCAGTTCTTC
J: TRBJ2-6; length: 17; D: NA; size: once; V: TRBV7-9; CDR3: CASSLRSGVAGANVLTF; DNA: TGTGCCAGCAGCTTACGTTCAGGGGTCGCTGGGGCCAACGTCCTGACTTTC
J: TRBJ2-5; length: 13; D: NA; size: NA; V: TRBV27; CDR3: CASKTGFQETQYF; DNA: TGTGCCAGCAAGACAGGTTTCCAAGAGACCCAGTACTTC
J: TRBJ1-5; length: 15; D: TRBD1; size: NA; V: TRBV30; CDR3: CAWSVGGTDNQPQHF; DNA: TGTGCCTGGAGTGTAGGGGGGACAGACAATCAGCCCCAGCATTTT
J: TRBJ2-7; length: 15; D: TRBD1; size: NA; V: TRBV20-1; CDR3: CSARDGGGTGLQQYF; DNA: TGCAGTGCTAGAGATGGGGGCGGGACAGGGTTACAGCAGTACTTC
J: TRBJ2-4; length: 13; D: NA; size: NA; V: TRBV3-1; CDR3: CASSQVFPDIQYF; DNA: TGTGCCAGCAGCCAAGTCTTCCCTGACATTCAGTACTTC
J: TRBJ2-4; length: 15; D: TRBD2; size: NA; V: TRBV27; CDR3: CASSSRTSGRGIRYF; DNA: TGTGCCAGCAGTTCCCGGACTAGCGGGCGTGGAATTCGGTACTTC
J: TRBJ2-5; length: 16; D: TRBD2; size: few; V: TRBV12-3/TRBV12-4; CDR3: CASVADGRLYHETQYF; DNA: TGTGCCAGCGTTGCGGACGGGAGGCTATACCATGAGACCCAGTACTTC
J: TRBJ2-7; length: 12; D: NA; size: many; V: TRBV18; CDR3: CASSPPSYEQYF; DNA: TGTGCCAGCAGCCCCCCCTCCTACGAGCAGTACTTC
J: TRBJ2-7; length: 14; D: NA; size: few; V: TRBV7-7; CDR3: CASSPGQGSLEQYF; DNA: TGTGCCAGCAGCCCCGGGCAGGGGTCACTCGAGCAGTACTTC
J: TRBJ2-5; length: 13; D: TRBD2; size: once; V: TRBV20-1; CDR3: CSTRLAFKETQYF; DNA: TGCAGTACTCGACTAGCCTTCAAAGAGACCCAGTACTTC